The source of this T cell receptor beta chain is a study of blood T cell repertoires in COVID-19. About the research overall: The study drew acute and convalescent COVID-19 samples from the United States, Italy and Spain. Sample material is recorded as cDNA or gDNA derived from T cells, B-cell-depleted T cells, or PBMCs.

Original processing methods: Quantification of nucleated cells was approximated via reference gene primer amplification. Clones were sequenced by immunoSEQ multiplex PCR, and TCRdb holds only the in-frame ones, with some missing. V and J calls and clone size follow that table, whereas D and trimming were derived from the DNA. The top ten clones hold 8% to 9.5% of a sample with about 280,000 clones, roughly 85% of them seen once. CDR3 length: 15 amino acids. V shed 2 bases, J shed 6 bases, and the junction held 6 bases outside the gene matches. Germline V gene sequence: CDR1 MDHEN, CDR2 SYDVKM. This clone came up a few times. At the DNA level, this CDR3 is encoded by other sequences in the same sample as well.

Sequencing used peripheral blood. This sequence was found in a woman between 45 and 65 years old who had recovered from COVID-19. The chain uses TRBV28 and TRBJ2-2; 7 nucleotides match TRBD1. This CDR3 reads CASSLNRGRAGELFF. CDR3 sequence (DNA): TGTGCCAGCAGTTTAAATAGGGGGCGGGCCGGGGAGCTGTTTTTT.